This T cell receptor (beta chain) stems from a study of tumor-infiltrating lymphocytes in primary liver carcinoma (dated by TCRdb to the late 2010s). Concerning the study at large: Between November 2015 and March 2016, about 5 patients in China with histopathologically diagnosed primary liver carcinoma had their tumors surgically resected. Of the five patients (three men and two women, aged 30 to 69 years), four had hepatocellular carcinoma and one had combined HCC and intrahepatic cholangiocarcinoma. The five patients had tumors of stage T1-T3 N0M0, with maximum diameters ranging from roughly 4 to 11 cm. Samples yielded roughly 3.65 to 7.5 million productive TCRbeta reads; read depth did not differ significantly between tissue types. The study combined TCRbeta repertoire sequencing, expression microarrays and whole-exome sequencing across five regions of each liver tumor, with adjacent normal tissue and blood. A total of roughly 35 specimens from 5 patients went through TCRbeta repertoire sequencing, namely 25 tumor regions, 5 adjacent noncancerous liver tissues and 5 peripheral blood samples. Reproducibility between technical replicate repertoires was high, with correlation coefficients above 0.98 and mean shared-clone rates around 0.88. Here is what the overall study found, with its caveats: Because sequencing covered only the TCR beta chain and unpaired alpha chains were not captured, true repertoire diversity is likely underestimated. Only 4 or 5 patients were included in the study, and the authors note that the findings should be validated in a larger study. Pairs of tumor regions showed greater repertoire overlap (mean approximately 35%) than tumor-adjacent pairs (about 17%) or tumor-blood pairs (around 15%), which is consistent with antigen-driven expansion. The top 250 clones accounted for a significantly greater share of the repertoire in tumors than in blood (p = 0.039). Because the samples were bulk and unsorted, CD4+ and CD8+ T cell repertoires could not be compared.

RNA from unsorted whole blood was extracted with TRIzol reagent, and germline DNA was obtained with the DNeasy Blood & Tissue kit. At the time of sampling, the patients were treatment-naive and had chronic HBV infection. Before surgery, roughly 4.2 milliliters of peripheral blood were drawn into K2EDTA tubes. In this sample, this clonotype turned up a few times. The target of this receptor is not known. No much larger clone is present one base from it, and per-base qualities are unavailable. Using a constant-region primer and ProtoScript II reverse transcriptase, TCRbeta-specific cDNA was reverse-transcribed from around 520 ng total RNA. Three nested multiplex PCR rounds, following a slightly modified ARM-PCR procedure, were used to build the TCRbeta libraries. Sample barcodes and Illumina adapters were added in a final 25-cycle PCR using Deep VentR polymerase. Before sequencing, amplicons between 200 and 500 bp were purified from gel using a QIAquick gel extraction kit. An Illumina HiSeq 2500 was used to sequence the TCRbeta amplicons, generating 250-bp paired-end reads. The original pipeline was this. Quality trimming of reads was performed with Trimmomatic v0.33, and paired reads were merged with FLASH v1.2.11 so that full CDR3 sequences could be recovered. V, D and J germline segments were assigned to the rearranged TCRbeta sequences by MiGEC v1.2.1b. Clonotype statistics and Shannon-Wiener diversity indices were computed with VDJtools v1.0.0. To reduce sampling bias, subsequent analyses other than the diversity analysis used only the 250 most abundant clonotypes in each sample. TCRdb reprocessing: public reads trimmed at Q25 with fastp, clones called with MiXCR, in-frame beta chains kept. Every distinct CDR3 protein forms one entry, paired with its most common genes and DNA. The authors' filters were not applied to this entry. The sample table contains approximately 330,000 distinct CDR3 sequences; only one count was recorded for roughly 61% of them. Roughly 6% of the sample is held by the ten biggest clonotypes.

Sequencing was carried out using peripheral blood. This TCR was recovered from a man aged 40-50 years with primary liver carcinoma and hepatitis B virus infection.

DNA sequence: TGTGCCAGCAGCCAACCCGGGCCCCTGGGGGAAAAACTGTTTTTT. Its coded protein is CASSQPGPLGEKLFF. The receptor chain draws on TRBV4-2 and TRBJ1-4, with no D gene named confidently. The germline ends are 15 bases apart after V is trimmed by 2 bases and J by 8 bases. CDR1 and CDR2 (LGHNA, YNFKEQ) derive from the germline V gene. The CDR3 goes from the cysteine to the phenylalanine over 15 residues. Just the 45-base CDR3 DNA is kept, in frame starting at base 1.